The 19 T cell receptor beta chains in this list originate from one sample, sequenced in a study of Tregs in tolerant kidney transplant recipients. Here immunoSEQ multiplex PCR was the method, and the copy in TCRdb shows in-frame clones only, minus some. This sample's table reports 30,000 or so clones. The specimen comprised CD8+ T cells from blood, sampled before the transplant. The receptors originated from a human donor who received a combined kidney and bone marrow transplant.

As for this clone: The CDR3 extends 3 residues past the end of the read, so its final part is completed from the germline J gene. The chain combines TRBV6-2 or TRBV6-3 with TRBJ2-6; the match to TRBD1 covers 7 bases. Per the germline V gene, CDR1 is MNHEY and CDR2 is SVGEGT. V shed 2 bases, J shed 3 bases, and the junction held 4 bases outside the gene matches. CDR3 length equals 16 residues. CDR3 residues: CASSYPDRVGANVLTF. The sequenced CDR3 bases are TGTGCCAGCAGTTACCCCGACAGGGTTGGGGCCAACGTC.

Notes on this clone: The read terminates 3 residues before the CDR3 end, so the remaining end is supplied by the germline J gene. This chain joins TRBV19 and TRBJ1-2, with 12 bases identical to TRBD1. The V gene's germline CDR1 is LNHDA and CDR2 SQIVND (reference sequence). The CDR3 sequence is 16 residues long. The CDR3: CASRPLVGTGGEGYTF. CDR3 DNA (partial): TGTGCCAGTAGACCCCTGGTCGGGACAGGGGGCGAGGGC.

As concerns this clone: Read coverage stops 3 residues before the CDR3 terminus; the germline J gene supplies the remainder. This chain joins TRBV5-4 and TRBJ2-1, with D hard to call. The CDR3 is made up of 13 amino acids. Trimming removed 2 bases from V and 9 bases from J, with 12 bases in between. CDR1 and CDR2 from the germline V gene are SGHNT and YYREEE (reference sequence). Partial CDR3 DNA: TGTGCCAGCAGCTTCGCGGTAGGTTTTGAG. Translated: CASSFAVGFE. The full CDR3 reads CASSFAVGFEQFF.

Worth noting for this clone: The observed sequence ends 3 residues before the CDR3 terminus, with the missing tail filled in from the germline J gene. The J gene is TRBJ2-7, the V gene TRBV20-1; 11 nucleotides match TRBD1. Germline V gene data show CDR1 as DFQATT and CDR2 as SNEGSKA (reference sequence). J lost 1 base, V lost 0 bases, and 2 bases had no gene match. The CDR3 sequence is 15 residues long. CDR3 DNA, as far as it was read: TGCAGTGCTAGAGACCGGGACAGGGGGTCCTACGAG. Amino acids: CSARDRDRGSYE. The complete CDR3 sequence is CSARDRDRGSYEQYF.

As regards this clone: With the read ending 3 residues before the CDR3 end, the germline J gene is used to fill in that end. The rearrangement links TRBV18 to TRBJ2-7, with D perhaps matching TRBD1 (6 bases). The CDR3 covers 12 residues. The germline V gene encodes CDR1 KGHSH and CDR2 LQKENI. Trimming stripped 2 bases from V and 6 bases from J, with 8 bases between. The covered CDR3 bases are TGTGCCAGCTCACCAGGGGGCGGCGAG. This codes for CASSPGGGE. In full, the CDR3 is CASSPGGGEQYF.

Remarks on this clone: The sequenced fragment ends 3 residues before the CDR3 boundary, so the rest is inferred from the germline J gene. V and J are TRBV13 and TRBJ1-1; TRBD1 aligns across 8 bases. The CDR3 runs 14 residues. Germline CDR1 PRHDT, CDR2 FYEKMQ (reference sequence). J was trimmed by 4 bases and V by 5 bases; bases with no gene match: 6. The DNA read from the CDR3 is TGTGCCAGCAGCCCGACGGACAGGGTCACTGAA. Translating gives CASSPTDRVTE. From start to end, the CDR3 is CASSPTDRVTEAFF.

A remark on this clone: Read coverage stops 3 residues before the CDR3 terminus; the germline J gene supplies the remainder. This chain uses TRBV11-2 with TRBJ2-3; 8 bases line up with TRBD2. The J segment lost 3 bases and the V segment lost 5 bases, leaving 4 bases of the junction unmatched. Germline values: CDR1 SGHAT, CDR2 FQNNGV. CDR3 size: 14 residues. Incomplete CDR3 DNA: TGTGCCAGCAGCCCCGGACTAGCAACAGATACG. As protein: CASSPGLATDT. The entire CDR3 protein reads CASSPGLATDTQYF.

The CDR3 reads CSASPSEYYEQYF. Partial CDR3 DNA: TGCAGTGCTAGCCCCTCAGAATACTACGAG. The chain recombines TRBV20-1 with TRBJ2-7; D call uncertain. Read sequence stops 3 residues before the CDR3 end, and the germline J gene provides the missing end. There are 13 residues in the CDR3. Germline V gene lookup returns CDR1 DFQATT and CDR2 SNEGSKA (reference sequence). V was clipped by 3 bases and J by 3 bases, with 12 bases between them.

With respect to this clone: The read gets to within 3 residues of the CDR3 end, and the germline J gene fills in the rest. The chain employs TRBV11-2 and TRBJ2-1; 7 nucleotides align to TRBD1. CDR1 SGHAT and CDR2 FQNNGV come from the germline V gene. V was pared by 3 bases and J by 4 bases, with 6 bases of the junction left unmatched. The CDR3 runs to 15 residues. The covered CDR3 bases are TGTGCCAGCAGCTTGAAGTGGGACAGTTACAATGAG. As protein: CASSLKWDSYNE. The CDR3, in full, reads CASSLKWDSYNEQFF.

On this clone itself: The sequence runs out 3 residues before the end of the CDR3; the remainder is reconstructed from the germline J gene. The chain employs TRBV19 and TRBJ1-1; 9 bases align to TRBD1. Germline V gene lookup returns CDR1 LNHDA and CDR2 SQIVND (reference sequence). CDR3 length: 15 amino acids. V shed 10 bases, J shed 1 base, and the junction held 10 bases outside the gene matches. CDR3 bases read: TGTGCCACCAAGACACAGGGGGCCTCGAACACTGAA. Residues: CATKTQGASNTE. The full CDR3 sequence reads CATKTQGASNTEAFF.

A word on this clone: The missing CDR3 end, 3 residues past where the read stops, is filled in from the germline J gene. This chain connects TRBV5-1 to TRBJ2-7; possible D gene TRBD2, 5 bases. The CDR3 is 15 amino acids. V was clipped by 3 bases and J by 3 bases, with 16 bases between them. Germline V gene data show CDR1 as SGHRS and CDR2 as YFSETQ. The CDR3 is CASSSWTDSIYEQYF. CDR3 DNA, as far as it was read: TGCGCCAGCAGCTCTTGGACGGACTCCATCTACGAG.

A note on this clone: The read finishes 3 residues shy of the CDR3 end, and the germline J gene is used to complete it. The J gene is TRBJ2-1, the V gene TRBV19; 10 bases are shared with TRBD2. Trimming at V came to 5 bases and at J to 6 bases, leaving 1 base not matched to a gene. This CDR3 comprises 13 residues. Germline CDR1 is LNHDA and CDR2 is SQIVND (reference sequence). Incomplete CDR3 DNA: TGTGCCAGTAGTTCTAGCGGGAGCAATGAG. This encodes CASSSSGSNE. The entire CDR3 protein is CASSSSGSNEQFF.

As for this clone: The CDR3 end is not reached by the read, which stops 3 residues before it; the germline J gene fills it in. The chain combines TRBV2 with TRBJ1-1, with D unresolved. Trimming left V 7 bases short and J 1 base short, with 4 bases between. From germline, CDR1 is SNHLY and CDR2 FYNNEI. This CDR3 spans 11 amino acids. CDR3 bases read: TGTGCCAGCACAGGGAACACTGAA. Protein sequence: CASTGNTE. The CDR3 reads in full as CASTGNTEAFF.

Of note for this clone: The DNA ends 3 residues before the CDR3 does, and the rest of the CDR3 is filled in from the germline J gene. This chain joins TRBV7-3 and TRBJ2-1; D is possibly TRBD2 (6 bases). Germline V gene data show CDR1 as SGHTA and CDR2 as FQGTGA. This CDR3 is 14 amino acids long. Trimming stripped 2 bases from V and 6 bases from J, with 11 bases between. Partial CDR3 DNA: TGTGCCAGCAGCTTAGGGGGGACCGCCAATGAG. Protein product: CASSLGGTANE. The complete CDR3 reads CASSLGGTANEQFF.

The chain's CDR3 is CASSLDERLTYNEQFF. The part of the CDR3 DNA that was read is TGTGCCAGCAGCTTAGATGAGCGGCTGACCTACAATGAG. The chain joins TRBV7-8 to TRBJ2-1, with TRBD2 as a possible D gene (5 bases). The read terminates 3 residues ahead of where the CDR3 ends, so the germline J gene completes it. With 1 base removed from V and 2 bases from J, the gap between germline ends came to 12 bases. The CDR3 contains 16 residues. Per germline, CDR1 SGHVS and CDR2 FQNEAQ. The variable domain in full, completed from reference TRBV7-8 and TRBJ2-1, reads GAGVSQSPRYKVAKRGQDVALRCDPISGHVSLFWYQQALGQGPEFLTYFQNEAQLDKSGLPSDRFFAERPEGSVSTLKIQRTQQEDSAVYLCASSLDERLTYNEQFFGPGTRLTVL.

A word on this clone: The read ends 3 residues before the CDR3 terminus; that terminus is restored from the germline J gene. The rearrangement joins TRBV7-9 to TRBJ2-7; 9 bases agree with TRBD1. V gave up 5 bases and J gave up 3 bases; unmatched junction bases: 8. Germline values: CDR1 SEHNR, CDR2 FQNEAQ (reference sequence). This CDR3 is 15 amino acids long. CDR3 amino acids: CASSQKRGQGYEQYF. The sequenced part of the CDR3 DNA is TGTGCCAGCAGCCAGAAGCGGGGACAGGGCTACGAG.

For this clone: The read is 3 residues too short to cover the CDR3 end, so that end is filled in from the germline J gene. The genes are TRBV5-1 and TRBJ2-7, with TRBD2 matching over 7 bases. Germline CDR1 and CDR2: SGHRS and YFSETQ. The ends lost 7 bases at V and 1 base at J; junction bases unmatched: 5. This CDR3 comprises 13 residues. This chain's CDR3 is CASGPSGSYEQYF. The DNA read from the CDR3 is TGCGCCAGCGGACCTAGCGGATCCTACGAG.

For this clone: The junction departs from germline at one end; a sequencing error may be responsible. CDR3 region: CASSLDYDNEQFF. The sequenced part of the CDR3 DNA is TGCGCCAGCAGCCTAGACTATGACAATGAG. This chain connects TRBV4-2 to TRBJ2-1; the D gene is possibly TRBD2 (5 bases). Coverage ceases 3 residues before the CDR3 finishes, and the germline J gene fills in the end. The germline CDR1 and CDR2 sequences are LGHNA and YNFKEQ. CDR3 size: 13 residues.

A note on this clone: The CDR3 end is not reached by the read, which stops 3 residues before it; the germline J gene fills it in. The V gene is TRBV5-1, the J gene TRBJ2-2, with D tentatively TRBD1 (5 bases). Germline lookup yields CDR1 SGHRS and CDR2 YFSETQ. Trimming left V 1 base short and J 2 bases short, with 12 bases between. The CDR3 has 16 residues. The part of the CDR3 DNA that was read is TGCGCCAGCAGCTTGATCTGGACACCTAACACCGGGGAG. This gives the protein CASSLIWTPNTGE. The CDR3 as a whole reads CASSLIWTPNTGELFF.